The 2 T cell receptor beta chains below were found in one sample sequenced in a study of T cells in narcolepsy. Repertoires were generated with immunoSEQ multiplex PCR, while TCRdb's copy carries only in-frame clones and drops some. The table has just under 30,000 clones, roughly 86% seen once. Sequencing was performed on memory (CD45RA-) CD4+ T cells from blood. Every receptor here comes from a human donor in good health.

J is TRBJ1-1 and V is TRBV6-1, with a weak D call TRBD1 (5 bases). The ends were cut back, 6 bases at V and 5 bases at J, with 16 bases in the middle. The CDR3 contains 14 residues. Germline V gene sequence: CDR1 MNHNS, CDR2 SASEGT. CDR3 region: CASSIAGQRTEAFF. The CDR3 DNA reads TGTGCCAGCAGCATAGCAGGACAAAGAACTGAAGCTTTCTTT.

CDR3 loop: CASSFRPGGYEKLFF. CDR3 coding DNA: TGTGCCAGCAGTTTTCGGCCAGGGGGATATGAAAAACTGTTTTTT. The chain couples TRBV27 to TRBJ1-4; 7 bases align to TRBD1. The CDR3 sequence is 15 residues long. V was pared by 3 bases and J by 6 bases, with 7 bases of the junction left unmatched. Germline V lookup: CDR1 MNHEY, CDR2 SMNVEV (reference sequence).